These 7 T cell receptor beta chains were sequenced from one sample in a study of cytomegalovirus exposure and HLA in healthy donors. Primers included in the PCR were 60 Vbeta and 13 Jbeta primers. TCRdb's table, derived via immunoSEQ multiplex PCR, lists solely in-frame clones and lacks some. The sample holds under 200,000 clones, 10% to 15% seen once. Sequenced material: PBMCs. These receptors came from a man aged 50-59 years in good health and CMV-seropositive.

This clone was seen a handful of times. V gene TRBV5-1 combines with J gene TRBJ2-3, with TRBD2 matching 11 bases. V dropped 4 bases and J dropped 1; count of bases not matched to a gene: 5. CDR1 SGHRS and CDR2 YFSETQ come from the germline V gene. The CDR3 spans 16 residues. CDR3 amino acids: CASSPPTSGGTDTQYF. The CDR3 coding sequence is TGCGCCAGCAGCCCTCCGACTAGCGGGGGCACAGATACGCAGTATTTT.

The chain recombines TRBV5-5 with TRBJ1-3; weak D call: TRBD1 (6 bases). The V gene's germline CDR1 is SGHKS and CDR2 YYEKEE (reference sequence). CDR3 length: 15 amino acids. Trimming cost V 4 bases and J 3 bases, with 14 bases left between them. CDR3 sequence reads: CASSRNTGFGNTIYF. DNA of the CDR3: TGTGCCAGCAGCCGGAATACAGGGTTTGGAAACACCATATATTTT.

This clone was picked up a small number of times. The chain carries TRBV14 and TRBJ2-3; D is ambiguous. Germline V gene lookup returns CDR1 SGHDN and CDR2 FVKESK. V shed 3 bases and J shed 0 bases, with 10 bases lying between them. CDR3 length equals 15 residues. This CDR3 reads CASSQGWASTDTQYF. The CDR3 DNA reads TGTGCCAGCAGCCAGGGTTGGGCCAGCACAGATACGCAGTATTTT.

This clone was found a few times. The chain has TRBV9 and TRBJ1-3; a possible D gene is TRBD1 (6 bases). The CDR3 loop spans 15 amino acids. Germline values: CDR1 SGDLS, CDR2 YYNGEE. V lost 0 bases and J 3 bases, leaving 10 bases between the germline ends. The CDR3 reads CASSVAPRGGNTIYF. As DNA, the CDR3 is TGTGCCAGCAGCGTAGCTCCCAGGGGTGGAAACACCATATATTTT.

This clone appeared a few times. The chain recombines TRBV30 with TRBJ2-1; weak D call: TRBD1 (6 bases). CDR1 GTSNPN and CDR2 SVGIG come from the germline V gene (reference sequence). This CDR3 has 12 residues. Trimming shortened V by 3 bases and J by 12 bases, and 15 bases separated the two germline ends. The CDR3 is CAWRQGSRGQFF. CDR3 coding DNA: TGTGCCTGGAGACAGGGTTCTAGGGGGCAGTTCTTC.

In its sample, this clone was seen many times. The chain joins TRBV7-9 to TRBJ1-1, with a possible D match to TRBD1 (5 bases). The germline V gene encodes CDR1 SEHNR and CDR2 FQNEAQ (reference sequence). Trimming took 6 bases from V and 0 from J, leaving 11 bases between them. CDR3 length: 14 residues. The DNA for the CDR3 is TGTGCCAGCAGTGCCCGACAGTTGAACACTGAAGCTTTCTTT. It is translated as CASSARQLNTEAFF.

This clone was seen more than once but under ten times. This rearrangement joins TRBV5-5 to TRBJ1-2; D not certain. Between the trimmed V and J ends, which lost 4 bases and 3 bases, there was a span of 10 bases. Germline V gene data show CDR1 as SGHKS and CDR2 as YYEKEE (reference sequence). The CDR3 loop spans 13 amino acids. The CDR3 here is CASSPSQDYGYTF. For the CDR3, the DNA is TGTGCCAGCAGCCCGTCCCAGGACTATGGCTACACCTTC.